Listed here are 22 T cell receptor beta chains from one sample, sequenced in a study of graft-versus-host responses after intestinal transplantation. The method was immunoSEQ multiplex PCR; TCRdb's version includes in-frame clones alone and lacks a portion of them. In the table there are roughly 25,000 clones, around 94% of which are singletons. Specimen: PBMCs, collected just over 29 days after intestinal transplant. These receptors all come from a human patient who received an intestinal transplant, so some T cells may come from the graft donor.

This clone was observed a single time. The J gene is TRBJ2-7, the V gene TRBV5-1; D is uncertain. This CDR3 contains 11 residues. V lost 5 bases to trimming and J lost 3 bases, with 6 bases between them. Per germline, CDR1 SGHRS and CDR2 YFSETQ. This CDR3 is CASSSNYEQYF. The CDR3, as DNA: TGCGCCAGCAGTTCTAACTACGAGCAGTACTTC.

J is TRBJ2-1 and V is TRBV7-2; unclear D gene. Trimming took 2 bases from V and 2 from J, leaving 4 bases between them. The CDR3 is made up of 13 amino acids. Germline CDR1 is SGHTA and CDR2 is FQGNSA. As DNA, the CDR3 is TGTGCCAGCAGCTTAAATGCCTACAATGAGCAGTTCTTC. It specifies CASSLNAYNEQFF.

This chain joins TRBV21-1 and TRBJ1-4. TRBV21-1 is reported as a pseudogene. The CDR3 length is 12 residues. This chain's CDR3 is CASSHAFRKLFF. CDR3 bases: TGTGCCAGCAGCCACGCTTTCCGAAAACTGTTTTTT.

V gene TRBV5-6 combines with J gene TRBJ2-2; TRBD2 matches 10 bases. V lost 2 bases and J lost 3; bases outside the gene matches: 10. CDR1 is SGHDT and CDR2 is YYEEEE in the germline V gene. The CDR3 covers 18 residues. Written as DNA, the CDR3 is TGTGCCAGCAGCTTCATCTCTCCTAGCGGGGGATACACCGGGGAGCTGTTTTTT. This gives the protein CASSFISPSGGYTGELFF.

This chain joins TRBV7-9 and TRBJ2-1, with 11 bases that match TRBD2. This CDR3 is built from 15 residues. V lost 1 base to trimming and J lost 7 bases; unmatched junction nucleotides: 3. In germline, CDR1 is SEHNR, CDR2 FQNEAQ (reference sequence). The CDR3 DNA sequence: TGTGCCAGCAGCTTAGGGCGGACTAGCGGGAATGAGCAGTTCTTC. Translating gives CASSLGRTSGNEQFF.

The chain recombines TRBV2 with TRBJ2-3; 9 nucleotides align to TRBD2. This CDR3 has 16 residues. V trimming: 1 base; J trimming: 6 bases; junction bases outside the gene matches: 8. Germline CDR1 and CDR2: SNHLY and FYNNEI. This CDR3 is CASSEVGGGAPDTQYF. The CDR3 region has the DNA TGTGCCAGCAGTGAAGTTGGCGGGGGGGCCCCGGATACGCAGTATTTT.

The chain is built from TRBV5-1 and TRBJ2-5; 10 bases match TRBD2. The V and J ends lost 2 bases and 4 bases, in that order; junction bases with no gene match: 5. The CDR3 runs to 15 residues. Germline lookup yields CDR1 SGHRS and CDR2 YFSETQ. CDR3 sequence: CASSFESGRAETQYF. The DNA of the CDR3 is TGCGCCAGCAGCTTTGAAAGCGGGAGGGCAGAGACCCAGTACTTC.

This chain joins TRBV4-1 and TRBJ2-5; D not resolved. Germline V gene lookup returns CDR1 MGHRA and CDR2 YSYEKL. The CDR3 covers 15 residues. V was shortened by 0 bases and J by 2 bases, with 10 bases between the two germline ends. As DNA, the CDR3 is TGCGCCAGCAGCCAAGATCCGGTCCCTCAAGAGACCCAGTACTTC. Amino acid sequence: CASSQDPVPQETQYF.

The chain carries TRBV28 and TRBJ1-2; TRBD1 matches at 8 bases. Germline V gene data show CDR1 as MDHEN and CDR2 as SYDVKM. Losses at the gene ends were 6 bases for V and 7 bases for J; bases not matched to a gene: 13. CDR3 size: 15 residues. The CDR3 is CASRPGQGQWFGYTF. The CDR3 DNA follows: TGTGCCAGCAGACCCGGACAGGGACAATGGTTTGGCTACACCTTC.

This chain joins TRBV23-1 and TRBJ1-4; D is unresolved. TRBV23-1 counts as an open reading frame of uncertain function. Trimming left V 2 bases short and J 7 bases short, with 14 bases between. This CDR3 region has 15 residues. The CDR3 DNA sequence: TGCGCCAGCAGTCAACATACTAGGTCGGGTGAAAAACTGTTTTTT. It yields the protein CASSQHTRSGEKLFF.

This rearrangement joins TRBV15 to TRBJ2-7; D possibly uses TRBD1 or TRBD2 (5 bases each). V was trimmed by 6 bases and J by 6 bases, leaving 15 bases between them. CDR1 is LNHNV and CDR2 is YYDKDF in the germline V gene (reference sequence). The CDR3 has 13 amino acids. CDR3 sequence reads: CATRKRQGSEQYF. The CDR3 DNA is TGTGCCACCAGGAAGCGGCAGGGTAGCGAGCAGTACTTC.

V gene TRBV7-2 combines with J gene TRBJ2-3, with TRBD1 matching 7 bases. V lost 5 bases to trimming and J lost 4 bases; unmatched junction nucleotides: 9. In germline, CDR1 is SGHTA, CDR2 FQGNSA. The CDR3 length is 15 residues. The CDR3 DNA follows: TGTGCCAGCAGCCCATTCGACAGGGTCCCAGATACGCAGTATTTT. Encoded protein: CASSPFDRVPDTQYF.

The genes are TRBV10-2 and TRBJ2-7; TRBD1 might be the D (5 bases). The CDR3 consists of 14 residues. Germline CDR1 reads WSHSY; CDR2 reads SAAADI. V was pared by 2 bases and J by 3 bases, with 11 bases between. CDR3 loop: CASSERQGGYEQYF. The DNA of the CDR3 is TGCGCCAGCAGTGAGAGGCAGGGTGGCTACGAGCAGTACTTC.

The chain carries TRBV2 and TRBJ2-2; 7 bases align to TRBD2. The CDR3 has 15 amino acids. V was clipped by 5 bases and J by 4 bases; unmatched bases: 7. CDR1 and CDR2 (germline): SNHLY, FYNNEI. The CDR3 coding sequence is TGTGCCAGCAGTAACCTAGCGGAGGCCACCGGGGAGCTGTTTTTT. Amino acid sequence: CASSNLAEATGELFF.

The rearrangement joins TRBV19 to TRBJ1-2; 10 bases match TRBD1. The V gene's germline CDR1 is LNHDA and CDR2 SQIVND (reference sequence). The CDR3 runs to 14 residues. V lost 5 bases and J lost 8; bases outside the gene matches: 8. The CDR3 sequence: CASSPDRGLGGYTF. The CDR3 region has the DNA TGTGCCAGTAGTCCCGACAGGGGGCTAGGCGGCTACACCTTC.

The chain joins TRBV9 to TRBJ2-7, with D perhaps assigned TRBD1 or TRBD2 (5 bases each). The length of the CDR3 is 14 residues. Germline values: CDR1 SGDLS, CDR2 YYNGEE. V was pared by 0 bases and J by 6 bases, with 13 bases between. This CDR3 is CASSVAEGLGEQYF. As DNA, the CDR3 is TGTGCCAGCAGCGTAGCTGAGGGGTTGGGCGAGCAGTACTTC. Variable domain in full (rest from reference TRBV9 and TRBJ2-7): DSGVTQTPKHLITATGQRVTLRCSPRSGDLSVYWYQQSLDQGLQFLIQYYNGEERAKGNILERFSAQQFPDLHSELNLSSLELGDSALYFCASSVAEGLGEQYFGPGTRLTVT.

This chain joins TRBV29-1 and TRBJ1-2; 7 positions match TRBD1. The length of the CDR3 is 12 residues. Germline CDR1 is SQVTM and CDR2 is ANQGSEA. After removal of 6 bases from V and 3 bases from J, the junction contained 4 bases not matched to a gene. For the CDR3, the DNA is TGCAGCGTCCGCCAGGGGGACTATGGCTACACCTTC. Translation: CSVRQGDYGYTF.

The V and J genes are TRBV5-5 and TRBJ1-6; 10 bases map to TRBD1. This CDR3 is 16 amino acids long. The V segment lost 0 bases and the J segment 8 bases; nucleotides outside the gene matches: 5. Looked up from germline, CDR1 is SGHKS and CDR2 is YYEKEE (reference sequence). This CDR3 reads CASSLVGDRGHSPLHF. Written as DNA, the CDR3 is TGTGCCAGCAGCTTGGTTGGGGACAGGGGCCATTCACCCCTCCACTTT.

V gene TRBV7-8 combines with J gene TRBJ1-1; no definite D call. The CDR3 spans 13 residues. Looked up from germline, CDR1 is SGHVS and CDR2 is FQNEAQ. Trimming shortened V by 3 bases and J by 4 bases, and 9 bases separated the two germline ends. The CDR3 sequence is CASSLGVSTEAFF. CDR3 nucleotides: TGTGCCAGCAGCTTGGGTGTTTCCACTGAAGCTTTCTTT.

The V gene is TRBV11-2, the J gene TRBJ2-3, with a weak D call TRBD1 (6 bases). The germline CDR1 and CDR2 sequences are SGHAT and FQNNGV. The V end was cut by 0 bases, the J end by 1 base, with 17 bases between. The CDR3 is made up of 18 amino acids. The CDR3 sequence is CASSLDRLGSGGTDTQYF. In DNA form, the CDR3 reads TGTGCCAGCAGCTTAGATCGGTTAGGTTCAGGGGGCACAGATACGCAGTATTTT. Together with reference TRBV11-2 and TRBJ2-3, the CDR3 gives the full variable domain: EAGVAQSPRYKIIEKRQSVAFWCNPISGHATLYWYQQILGQGPKLLIQFQNNGVVDDSQLPKDRFSAERLKGVDSTLKIQPAKLEDSAVYLCASSLDRLGSGGTDTQYFGPGTRLTVL.

The CDR3 sequence is CASSLTLASNEKLFF. In DNA form, the CDR3 reads TGTGCCAGCAGTTTAACCCTCGCCTCTAATGAAAAACTGTTTTTT. The rearrangement links TRBV28 to TRBJ1-4; D not certain. CDR1 is MDHEN and CDR2 is SYDVKM in the germline V gene. This CDR3 has 15 amino acids. The V and J ends lost 2 bases and 3 bases respectively, with 10 bases between them.

J is TRBJ2-1 and V is TRBV2, with D possibly TRBD2 on 6 matching bases. This CDR3 is built from 14 residues. V was shortened by 8 bases and J by 5 bases, with 16 bases between the two germline ends. Germline-derived CDR1 and CDR2 are SNHLY and FYNNEI. CDR3 loop: CASSTAGPDNEQFF. CDR3 in DNA: TGTGCCAGCTCCACGGCGGGGCCCGACAATGAGCAGTTCTTC.